These 3 T cell receptor beta chains came from one sample sequenced in a study of blood T cells in healthy people across ages (dated by TCRdb to the mid-2010s). The library was obtained by 5' RACE. The instrument was an Illumina HiSeq 2500. A second PCR of about 7 to 12 cycles was performed with a sample-barcoded 5' primer and a J-beta primer mix. TCRdb reworked the public reads: Q25 trimming with fastp, MiXCR clone assembly, productive beta chains retained. Duplicate CDR3 protein sequences are folded into a single record with the most common DNA and genes. A total of 1.4 million or so distinct CDR3 sequences appear in this sample, 35% to 45% of them only once. 4% of the sample lies in the top ten. Material for sequencing was blood. These receptors originate from a woman younger than 35 in good health.

This chain uses TRBV4-1 with TRBJ2-5; 8 nucleotides agree with TRBD2. Germline CDR1 and CDR2: MGHRA and YSYEKL. The CDR3 is made up of 16 amino acids. V gave up 1 base and J gave up 4 bases; unmatched junction bases: 8. The CDR3 region is CASSQARTSSLETQYF. The CDR3 DNA reads as TGCGCCAGCAGCCAAGCCCGGACTAGCTCGTTAGAGACCCAGTACTTC.

The J gene is TRBJ1-2, the V gene TRBV5-1; the D is unclear. V lost 4 bases to trimming and J lost 4 bases, with 14 bases between them. Germline V lookup: CDR1 SGHRS, CDR2 YFSETQ. The CDR3 extends over 14 amino acids. The CDR3 sequence: CASSTDWAGYGYTF. CDR3 nucleotide sequence: TGCGCCAGCAGCACGGACTGGGCTGGCTATGGCTACACCTTC.

As for this clonotype: A much bigger clone sits one base away, suggesting this may be a read error. This sequence joins TRBV27 and TRBJ1-5; no firm D call. The CDR3 has 13 residues. Germline-derived CDR1 and CDR2 are MNHEY and SMNVEV (reference sequence). V gave up 5 bases and J gave up 4 bases, with 9 bases separating them. CDR3 bases: TGTGCCAGCAGTCACCAAATGAATCAGCCCCAGCATTTT. It codes for CASSHQMNQPQHF.